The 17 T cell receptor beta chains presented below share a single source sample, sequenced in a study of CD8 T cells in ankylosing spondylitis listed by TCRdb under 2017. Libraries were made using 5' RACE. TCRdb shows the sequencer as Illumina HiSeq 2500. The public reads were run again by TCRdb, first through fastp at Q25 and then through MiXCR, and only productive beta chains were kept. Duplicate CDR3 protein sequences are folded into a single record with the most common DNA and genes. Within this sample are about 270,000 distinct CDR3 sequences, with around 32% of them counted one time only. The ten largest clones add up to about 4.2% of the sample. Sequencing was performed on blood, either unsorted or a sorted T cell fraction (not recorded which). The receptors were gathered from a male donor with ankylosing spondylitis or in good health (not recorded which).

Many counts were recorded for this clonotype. The CDR3 nucleotides are TGTGCCAGCAGTTACGGCACTGGCGGGGGCTCCTACGAGCAGTACTTC. The encoded protein is CASSYGTGGGSYEQYF. The chain has TRBV6-5 and TRBJ2-7; TRBD2 aligns across 7 bases. The CDR3 is 16 amino acids. Trimming cost V 2 bases and J 0 bases; bases outside gene matches: 7. The germline gives CDR1 MNHEY, CDR2 SVGAGI.

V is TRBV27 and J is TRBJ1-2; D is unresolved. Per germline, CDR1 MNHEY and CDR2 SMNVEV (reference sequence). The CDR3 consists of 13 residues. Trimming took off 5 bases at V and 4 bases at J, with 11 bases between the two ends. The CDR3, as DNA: TGTGCCAGCAGTCCTCGACGGACCTATGGCTACACCTTC. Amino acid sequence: CASSPRRTYGYTF.

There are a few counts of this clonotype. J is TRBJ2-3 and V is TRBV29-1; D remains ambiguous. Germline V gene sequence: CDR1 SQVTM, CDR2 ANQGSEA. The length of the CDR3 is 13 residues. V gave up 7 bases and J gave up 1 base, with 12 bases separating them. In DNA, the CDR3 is TGCAGCGGCGAAATTAGTGGCACAGATACGCAGTATTTT. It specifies CSGEISGTDTQYF.

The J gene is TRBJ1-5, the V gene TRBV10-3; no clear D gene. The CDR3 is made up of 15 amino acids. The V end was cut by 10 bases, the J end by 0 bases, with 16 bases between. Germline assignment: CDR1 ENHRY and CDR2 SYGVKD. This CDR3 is CATADLLNSNQPQHF. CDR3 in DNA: TGTGCCACCGCGGACCTTTTAAATAGCAATCAGCCCCAGCATTTT.

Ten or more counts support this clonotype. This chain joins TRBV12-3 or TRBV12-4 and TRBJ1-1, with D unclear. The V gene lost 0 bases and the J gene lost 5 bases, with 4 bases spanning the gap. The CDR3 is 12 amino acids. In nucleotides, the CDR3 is TGTGCCAGCAGTTTAGCCGGGACTGAAGCTTTCTTT. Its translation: CASSLAGTEAFF.

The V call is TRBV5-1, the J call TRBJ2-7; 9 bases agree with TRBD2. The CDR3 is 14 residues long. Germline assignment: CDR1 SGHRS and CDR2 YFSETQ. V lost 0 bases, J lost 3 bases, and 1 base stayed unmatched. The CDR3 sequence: CASSLVSGGYEQYF. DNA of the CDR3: TGCGCCAGCAGCTTGGTTAGCGGGGGCTACGAGCAGTACTTC.

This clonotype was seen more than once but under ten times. This chain's CDR3 is CASSYSAPSTNEKLFF. In DNA form, the CDR3 reads TGTGCCAGCAGTTACTCAGCTCCCTCAACTAATGAAAAACTGTTTTTT. The chain joins TRBV6-5 to TRBJ1-4; no reliable D call. CDR1 is MNHEY, CDR2 SVGAGI, per germline. V lost 0 bases and J 0 bases, leaving 8 bases between the germline ends. The CDR3 contains 16 residues.

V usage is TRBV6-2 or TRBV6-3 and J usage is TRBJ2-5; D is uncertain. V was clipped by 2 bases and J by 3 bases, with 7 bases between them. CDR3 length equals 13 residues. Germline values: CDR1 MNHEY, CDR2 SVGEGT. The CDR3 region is CASSYGVEETQYF. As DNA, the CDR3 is TGTGCCAGCAGTTACGGGGTAGAAGAGACCCAGTACTTC.

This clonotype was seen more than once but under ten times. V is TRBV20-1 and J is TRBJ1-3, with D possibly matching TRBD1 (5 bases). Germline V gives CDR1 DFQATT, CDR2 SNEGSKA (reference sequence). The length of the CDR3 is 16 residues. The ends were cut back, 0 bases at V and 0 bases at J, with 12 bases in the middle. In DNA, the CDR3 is TGCAGTGCTAGAGATCTGCCGGGGGTCTCTGGAAACACCATATATTTT. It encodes CSARDLPGVSGNTIYF.

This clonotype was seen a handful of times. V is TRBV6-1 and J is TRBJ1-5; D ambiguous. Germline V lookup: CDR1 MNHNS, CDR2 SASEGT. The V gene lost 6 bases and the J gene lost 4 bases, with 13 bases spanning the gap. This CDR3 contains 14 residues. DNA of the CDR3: TGTGCCAGCAGCTCCGCAAAGGCAAATCAGCCCCAGCATTTT. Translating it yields CASSSAKANQPQHF.

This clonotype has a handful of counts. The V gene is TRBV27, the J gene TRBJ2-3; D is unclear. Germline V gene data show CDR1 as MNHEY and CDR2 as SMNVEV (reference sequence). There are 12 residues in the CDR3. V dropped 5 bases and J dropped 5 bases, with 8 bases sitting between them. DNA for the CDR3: TGTGCCAGCAGTAAGAGTAAAGATACGCAGTATTTT. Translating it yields CASSKSKDTQYF.

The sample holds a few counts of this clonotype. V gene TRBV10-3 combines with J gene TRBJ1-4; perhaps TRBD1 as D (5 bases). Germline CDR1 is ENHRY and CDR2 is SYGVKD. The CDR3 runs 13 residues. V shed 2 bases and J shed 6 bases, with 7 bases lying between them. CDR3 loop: CAISEIGDEKLFF. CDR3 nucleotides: TGTGCCATCAGTGAGATAGGGGATGAAAAACTGTTTTTT.

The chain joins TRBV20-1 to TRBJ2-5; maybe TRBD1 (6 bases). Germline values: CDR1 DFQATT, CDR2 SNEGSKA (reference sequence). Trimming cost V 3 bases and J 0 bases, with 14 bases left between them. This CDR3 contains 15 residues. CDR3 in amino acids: CSARAQGQNQETQYF. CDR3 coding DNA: TGCAGTGCTAGGGCTCAAGGACAGAACCAAGAGACCCAGTACTTC.

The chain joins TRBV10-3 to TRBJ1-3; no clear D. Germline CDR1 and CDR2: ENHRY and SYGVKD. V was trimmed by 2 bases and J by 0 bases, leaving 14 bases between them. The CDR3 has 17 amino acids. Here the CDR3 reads CAISERWSSNSGNTIYF. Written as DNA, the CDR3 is TGTGCCATCAGTGAGAGATGGAGCAGTAACTCTGGAAACACCATATATTTT.

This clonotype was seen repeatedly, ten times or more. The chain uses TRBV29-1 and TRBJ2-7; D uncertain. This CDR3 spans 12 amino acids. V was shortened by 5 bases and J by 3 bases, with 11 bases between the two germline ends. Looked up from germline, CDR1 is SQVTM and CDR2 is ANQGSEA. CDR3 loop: CSVQSPGYEQYF. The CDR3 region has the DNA TGCAGCGTTCAATCACCCGGCTACGAGCAGTACTTC.

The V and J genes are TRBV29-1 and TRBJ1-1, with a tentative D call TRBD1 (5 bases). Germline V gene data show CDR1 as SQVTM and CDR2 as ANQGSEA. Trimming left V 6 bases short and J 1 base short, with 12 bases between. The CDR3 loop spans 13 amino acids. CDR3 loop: CSVERRGNTEAFF. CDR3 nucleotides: TGCAGCGTCGAAAGAAGGGGGAACACTGAAGCTTTCTTT.

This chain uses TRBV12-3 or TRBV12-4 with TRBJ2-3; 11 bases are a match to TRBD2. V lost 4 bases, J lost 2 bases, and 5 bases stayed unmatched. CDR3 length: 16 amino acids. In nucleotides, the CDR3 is TGTGCCAGCAGTTACCGACTAGCGGGAATCACAGATACGCAGTATTTT. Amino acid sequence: CASSYRLAGITDTQYF.